This entry is about one T cell receptor beta chain. This record comes from a study of shared clonotypes between healthy human individuals. The overall study: Three plates were used per donor for CD4 naive, three for CD4 memory, two for CD8 naive and one for CD8 memory.

Clones were read by immunoSEQ multiplex PCR, and TCRdb kept only the in-frame ones, dropping some. The sample records around 2.3 million clones, roughly 95% being singletons. Germline CDR1 is GTSNPN and CDR2 is SVGIG (reference sequence). The CDR3 totals 13 residues. V was trimmed by 0 bases and J by 4 bases, leaving 7 bases between them. The sequencing input was naive CD4+ T cells sorted from blood. The subset here: CD45RA+ positively selected. This sequence joins TRBV30 and TRBJ1-3; D gene ambiguous. This sequence was found in a man aged 18 to 30 in good health. CDR3 in DNA: TGTGCCTGGAGTGTAATGGGGGGAAACACCATATATTTT. Protein sequence: CAWSVMGGNTIYF.